This entry features one TCR beta chain sequence. This clone is labeled medium-sized (0.01 to 0.1%). What this receptor recognizes is not known. No clone much larger than this one lies a single base away; base qualities are absent. This sample was taken from a study of OX40 agonist ivuxolimab in advanced cancers. Background on the whole study: Ivuxolimab was a fully human IgG2 agonistic monoclonal antibody targeting the costimulatory receptor OX40 (CD134). Intravenous ivuxolimab was administered to patients every 2 weeks at six dose levels: 0.01, 0.1, 0.3, 1.5, 3 and 10 mg/kg. Partial responses occurred in three dose-escalation patients: two with cutaneous melanoma and one with hepatocellular carcinoma. The paper covers the monotherapy dose-escalation part of the phase I ivuxolimab trial, which included N of about 50 patients. Peripheral TCRbeta sequencing was intended to test whether TCR sequence diversity was altered and clonal T-cell expansion was caused by ivuxolimab. The dose-escalation cohort was around 83% male with a mean age of approximately 59 years, ranging from roughly 20 to 80. Prior anti-PD-1, anti-PD-L1 or anti-CTLA-4 therapy was permitted, and 35% to 40% of dose-escalation patients had received checkpoint inhibitors. Of the roughly 53 patients in dose escalation, 19 had hepatocellular carcinoma, about 15 had melanoma, 9 had renal cell carcinoma and 9 had head and neck cancer.

Genomic DNA was extracted from sorted cells for sequencing of the TCRbeta CDR3 region. The immunoSEQ Assay was used for sequencing of TCRbeta CDR3 regions. What TCRdb holds here is the immuneACCESS table cut down to in-frame rearrangements. Part of the clones is not present; checked against another copy, under half of the missing clones reflect an unresolved V gene, and the others are unexplained. The table for this sample lists fewer than 85,000 clones; 92% of them were counted only once. The ten top clones hold more than 8.5% of the sample. The CDR3 has 17 amino acids, counting the end cysteine and phenylalanine. Just CDR3 DNA is preserved here, 51 bases in frame from base 1. CDR1 and CDR2, looked up from the germline V gene, are LGHNT and FRNRAP. At the junction V is shortened by 4 bases and J by 2 bases; bases outside the gene matches: 7. Summary of the overall study and its limitations: In the 0.1-3.0 mg/kg groups, partial responders were among the patients with the lowest normalized peripheral clonal expansion, particularly in CD8+ T cells. At doses of 0.1 to 3.0 mg/kg, clonal expansion of both CD4+ and CD8+ T cells in blood was seen between baseline and week 6. After ivuxolimab, more expanded clones were found on average in CD8+ T cells than in CD4+ T cells. The antigen specificity of the clonally expanded peripheral T cells was not determined. Low levels of normalized T-cell clonal expansion were also seen in some patients who did not respond.

Patients with autoimmune disease history or receiving systemic immunosuppression were excluded from the trial. Peripheral blood for TCR sequencing was collected from all dose cohorts at baseline, on cycle 4 day 1, and on cycle 7 day 1. Samples came from an open-label, multicenter, first-in-human phase I dose-escalation trial of ivuxolimab. The trial enrolled adults with locally advanced or metastatic head and neck squamous cell, hepatocellular, melanoma or renal cell carcinoma. Before TCR sequencing, CD4+ T cells and CD8+ T cells were sorted from peripheral blood as separate populations. The chain is encoded by TRBV12-5 joined to TRBJ2-5; the central 13 bases match TRBD2. The sequence came from an adult with an advanced solid tumor such as melanoma, head and neck, liver or kidney cancer. The starting material was CD4+ or CD8+ T cells sorted from blood, obtained in a trial of the OX40 agonist ivuxolimab. The nucleotide sequence is TGTGCTAGTGGTTCCACGACTAGCGGGGGGACTCAAGAGACCCAGTACTTC. Its product reads: CASGSTTSGGTQETQYF.